This T cell receptor beta chain was profiled in a study of CD8 T cells in Susac syndrome. The germline CDR1 and CDR2 sequences are MNHEY and SMNVEV (reference sequence). The CDR3 loop spans 19 amino acids. With 3 bases removed from V and 2 bases from J, the gap between germline ends came to 20 bases. An input of 0.5 to 1 ug of RNA was subjected to reverse transcription using random hexamers. Amplification of TCR beta CDR3 was carried out by immunoSEQ multiplex PCR, which covered 54 Vbeta and 13 Jbeta segments. TCRdb independently ran MiXCR on the immunoSEQ multiplex PCR reads; one entry per CDR3 protein. In the table there are 120,000 to 150,000 distinct CDR3 sequences, around 94% of which are singletons. In its sample, this clonotype was seen once. Sequencing of TCR beta drew on CD8+ and CD4+ T cells from blood. Matched for age and sex, the controls were healthy donors. Negative isolation yielded CD8+ and CD4+ T cells; FACS enriched TEMRA cells.

This chain links TRBV27 with TRBJ2-6, with D perhaps matching TRBD1 (6 bases). The TCR comes from a human donor in good health. The specimen was CD8+ T cells from PBMCs. The CDR3 loop reads CASSFTPVWGLAGANVLTF. The DNA for the CDR3 is TGTGCCAGCAGTTTCACCCCCGTGTGGGGGCTGGCTGGGGCCAACGTCCTGACTTTC.